The rows below give T cell receptor beta chains drawn from one sample of a study of T cells after somatic rescue of genetic block. Clones were read by immunoSEQ multiplex PCR, and TCRdb kept only the in-frame ones, dropping some. The sample shows under 150,000 clones, about 93% of them seen only once. Sample: peripheral blood mononuclear cells (PBMCs). Receptors originate from a woman aged 18 to 35. The CDR3 runs from the conserved cysteine through the conserved F or W.

CDR3: CASSQDGQPSRSRTGELFF
V: TRBV4-1

CDR3: CASSLTGARRETQYF
V: TRBV7-3

CDR3: CASRSYQETQYF
V: TRBV19

CDR3: CASSLGGADTQYF
V: TRBV11-2

CDR3: CASSPVRGRNTGELFF
V: TRBV7-2

CDR3: CASSPPTGGREKLFF
V: TRBV18

CDR3: CASSLRQARGELFF
V: TRBV4-1

CDR3: CASSAGTGPYEQFF
V: TRBV9

CDR3: CAWTPGQGAADTQYF
V: TRBV30

CDR3: CASSPGIFRGNNEQFF
V: TRBV4-3

CDR3: CASSDSVGGQVNTGELFF
V: TRBV6-4

CDR3: CASSSNRRIQETQYF
V: TRBV28

CDR3: CASSRTPGQHNSPLHF
V: TRBV4-3

CDR3: CASSPSGGLYNEQFF
V: TRBV27

CDR3: CASRDRTTEAFF
V: TRBV28

CDR3: CASGGLREGEKLFF
V: TRBV9

CDR3: CAWMGQANQPQHF
V: TRBV30

CDR3: CAIGTVGGYEQYF
V: TRBV2

CDR3: CASSDSGGQGDPFSYNEQFF
V: TRBV6-4

CDR3: CATSGQTVDTQYF
V: TRBV15

CDR3: CASSFSGGRDEQFF
V: TRBV5-4

CDR3: CASYRGGSNQPQHF
V: TRBV6-6

CDR3: CASSPRTDNYGYTF
V: TRBV5-1

CDR3: CASSMLRDSLYEQYF
V: TRBV5-6

CDR3: CASSQDEAGSSTDTQYF
V: TRBV4-1

CDR3: CASSLLAGGTFNEQFF
V: TRBV11-3